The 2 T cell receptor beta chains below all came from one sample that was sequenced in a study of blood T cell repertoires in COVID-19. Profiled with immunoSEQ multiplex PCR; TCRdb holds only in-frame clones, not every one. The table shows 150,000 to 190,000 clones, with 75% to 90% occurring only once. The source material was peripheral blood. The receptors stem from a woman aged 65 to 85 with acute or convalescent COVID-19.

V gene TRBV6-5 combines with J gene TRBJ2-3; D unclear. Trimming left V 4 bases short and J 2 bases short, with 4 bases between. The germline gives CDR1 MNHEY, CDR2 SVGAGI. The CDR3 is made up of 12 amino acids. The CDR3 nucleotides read TGTGCCAGCAGTTCCTACACAGATACGCAGTATTTT. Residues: CASSSYTDTQYF.

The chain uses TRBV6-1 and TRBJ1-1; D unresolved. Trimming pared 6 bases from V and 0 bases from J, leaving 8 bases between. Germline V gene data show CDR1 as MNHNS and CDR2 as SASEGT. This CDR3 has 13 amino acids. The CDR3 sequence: CASSRTVNTEAFF. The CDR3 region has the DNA TGTGCCAGCAGCCGAACAGTGAACACTGAAGCTTTCTTT.